The 5 T cell receptor beta chains in this list originate from one sample, sequenced in a study of shared T cell receptors in the human thymus (dated by TCRdb to about 2021). Libraries were made using the immunoSEQ multiplex PCR assay. Here the immuneACCESS table is served through TCRdb, limited to in-frame sequences with V and J called. Missing clones are a known gap in these copies; in checked studies unresolved V genes cover under half, and the rest lacks a known reason. This sample comprises approximately 730,000 clones, roughly 85% of them detected only once. The biggest ten clones account for 0.0095% to 0.011% of the sample. The same specimen was also included in a second study, on human thymus T cells.

Material: thymocytes. Every receptor here comes from a girl less than two years old with a congenital heart defect. Donor details come from another sample of the same person, matched by shared clones.

The genes are TRBV28 and TRBJ1-6, with a possible D match to TRBD1 (6 bases). The germline gives CDR1 MDHEN, CDR2 SYDVKM. Trimming shortened V by 5 bases and J by 7 bases, and 15 bases separated the two germline ends. The CDR3 consists of 15 residues. The CDR3 region has the DNA TGTGCCAGCAGTAGGGCAGGGGTGGGGAATTCACCCCTCCACTTT. This sequence encodes CASSRAGVGNSPLHF.

The chain recombines TRBV2 with TRBJ1-5, with 7 bases identical to TRBD1. CDR1 SNHLY and CDR2 FYNNEI come from the germline V gene. V lost 6 bases, J lost 0 bases, and 14 bases stayed unmatched. The CDR3 contains 18 residues. Written as DNA, the CDR3 is TGTGCCAGCAGCGGGACAGAAATCGGGAACTATAGCAATCAGCCCCAGCATTTT. Translating it yields CASSGTEIGNYSNQPQHF.

The rearrangement joins TRBV7-6 to TRBJ2-2, with 10 bases fitting TRBD2. The V and J ends lost 1 base and 3 bases, in that order; junction bases with no gene match: 11. Germline V CDR1 and CDR2: SGHVS, FNYEAQ. This CDR3 is built from 19 residues. The CDR3 DNA reads TGTGCCAGCAGCTTAGTAGCACATCCTCTAGCGGGGGACACCGGGGAGCTGTTTTTT. Translated, it gives CASSLVAHPLAGDTGELFF.

The rearrangement joins TRBV2 to TRBJ1-1, with D hard to call. The CDR3 covers 14 residues. V was clipped by 8 bases and J by 1 base, with 14 bases between them. Per germline, CDR1 SNHLY and CDR2 FYNNEI. In DNA form, the CDR3 reads TGTGCCAGCCCACCTCGACACTCGAACACTGAAGCTTTCTTT. Its translation: CASPPRHSNTEAFF.

The gene calls are TRBV4-1 and TRBJ1-2, with D tentatively TRBD1 (6 bases). The V gene's germline CDR1 is MGHRA and CDR2 YSYEKL. The CDR3 totals 15 residues. Trimming took off 5 bases at V and 4 bases at J, with 17 bases between the two ends. CDR3 coding DNA: TGCGCCAGCAGCGCCCGAGACAGGAATTTCTATGGCTACACCTTC. Translating gives CASSARDRNFYGYTF.